This entry features one T cell receptor (beta chain) sequence. Its antigen remains unknown. Germline V gene sequence: CDR1 SEHNR, CDR2 FQNEAQ (reference sequence). This CDR3 has 13 amino acids. Trimming stripped 3 bases from V and 6 bases from J, with 12 bases between. Sample-barcoded 5' priming and a J-beta primer mix drove a second PCR of about 6 to 11 cycles. Each cDNA molecule, via a template-switch adaptor with 12 random nucleotides, was tagged. One entry per CDR3 protein, called by TCRdb with MiXCR from the 5' RACE reads. The sample contains nearly 800,000 distinct CDR3 sequences, approximately 53% of which appear only once. The sample comes from a study of blood T cells in healthy people across ages. Study-wide results and limits: Per million T cells, TCR beta diversity dropped about linearly as age rose. More naive CD4+ cells and higher diversity were found in long-lived than in aged donors.

The receptor's source is a middle-aged man in good health. The chain is built from TRBV7-9 and TRBJ2-7; TRBD2 might be the D (6 bases). The sample consisted of blood. This chain's CDR3 is CASSFGGASEQYF. DNA of the CDR3: TGTGCCAGCAGCTTCGGGGGAGCGTCCGAGCAGTACTTC.